The clone carrying this TCR beta chain was detected only once. The record originates from a study of T cells in Graves' hyperthyroidism and ophthalmopathy. The study left out patients who had uncontrolled infection, other autoimmune disease, pregnancy or lactation. Regions amplified from RNA transcripts were the TCR beta CDR3 regions. First-round RT-PCR of the TCR CDR3 relied on the HTBI primer set. Using its own MiXCR run on the multiplex PCR reads, TCRdb lists one record per CDR3 protein. Of 500,000 to 650,000 distinct CDR3 sequences in the sample, 46% are singletons; the top ten hold about two fifths. The germline CDR1 and CDR2 sequences are SEHNR and FQNEAQ (reference sequence). The CDR3 extends over 16 amino acids. The ends were cut back, 1 base at V and 4 bases at J, with 14 bases in the middle.

The chain links TRBV7-9 to TRBJ1-5; no reliable D call. The sequence was obtained from an adult woman with Graves' disease, either hyperthyroidism or ophthalmopathy (not recorded which). The material sequenced was peripheral blood or thyroid tissue (not recorded which). CDR3 DNA: TGTGCCAGCAGCTTAGATGAAGGGTTATGGAATCAGCCCCAGCATTTT. Encoded protein: CASSLDEGLWNQPQHF.